The 31 T cell receptor beta chains given below trace back to one sample, sequenced in a study of cytomegalovirus exposure and HLA in healthy donors. PCR employed 60 Vbeta and 13 Jbeta primers. Measured with immunoSEQ multiplex PCR; TCRdb has only the in-frame clones, and not every one. The sample yields hundreds of thousands of clones, 77% seen once. The source material was PBMCs. These receptor sequences come from a woman aged 55-70 years in good health and CMV-seropositive.

The chain uses TRBV9 and TRBJ1-1, with D perhaps TRBD1 (5 bases). The germline gives CDR1 SGDLS, CDR2 YYNGEE. V was clipped by 3 bases and J by 2 bases, with 17 bases between them. This CDR3 is built from 16 residues. In nucleotides, the CDR3 is TGTGCCAGCAGCGACCGTCCGGGACTTTTAAACACTGAAGCTTTCTTT. Protein sequence: CASSDRPGLLNTEAFF.

This clone was detected once. V usage is TRBV28 and J usage is TRBJ2-7; TRBD2 is a possible D gene (5 bases). From germline, CDR1 is MDHEN and CDR2 SYDVKM. The CDR3 consists of 13 residues. Trimming left V 10 bases short and J 0 bases short, with 13 bases between. The CDR3 loop reads CATRGGNSYEQYF. The CDR3 DNA follows: TGTGCCACACGAGGAGGAAACTCCTACGAGCAGTACTTC.

The V call is TRBV27, the J call TRBJ2-1; D possibly corresponds to TRBD1 (5 bases). Trimming removed 4 bases from V and 3 bases from J, with 13 bases in between. The germline CDR1 and CDR2 sequences are MNHEY and SMNVEV (reference sequence). The CDR3 sequence is 15 residues long. The CDR3 DNA reads TGTGCCAGCAGTTCCCGGTACAGGCACTACAATGAGCAGTTCTTC. Translation: CASSSRYRHYNEQFF.

The V call is TRBV20-1, the J call TRBJ1-4; D perhaps matches TRBD1 (6 bases). This CDR3 is built from 10 residues. The germline V gene encodes CDR1 DFQATT and CDR2 SNEGSKA (reference sequence). Here the CDR3 DNA reads TGCCCCTGGGGGGGCGAAAAACTGTTTTTT. Amino acids: CPWGGEKLFF.

The chain recombines TRBV5-1 with TRBJ2-7, with no clear D. This CDR3 has 12 amino acids. Trimming stripped 2 bases from V and 0 bases from J, with 3 bases between. CDR1 is SGHRS, CDR2 YFSETQ, per germline. CDR3 in DNA: TGCGCCAGCAGCTTTAGCTCCTACGAGCAGTACTTC. Its protein is CASSFSSYEQYF.

This clone has a handful of counts. This sequence joins TRBV10-3 and TRBJ2-7, with D unresolved. The CDR3 length is 14 residues. Trimming took 3 bases from V and 0 from J, leaving 9 bases between them. Germline-derived CDR1 and CDR2 are ENHRY and SYGVKD. The CDR3 region is CAISDQRSSYEQYF. DNA for the CDR3: TGTGCCATCAGTGATCAGAGGAGCTCCTACGAGCAGTACTTC.

J is TRBJ1-6 and V is TRBV6-5; tentative D call: TRBD1 (5 bases). The ends were cut back, 0 bases at V and 7 bases at J, with 7 bases in the middle. The germline CDR1 and CDR2 sequences are MNHEY and SVGAGI. This CDR3 has 14 amino acids. The CDR3: CASSYSAGNSPLHF. The CDR3 region has the DNA TGTGCCAGCAGTTACTCGGCAGGGAATTCACCCCTCCACTTT.

The rearrangement joins TRBV10-3 to TRBJ1-5, with 9 nucleotides matching TRBD1. With 6 bases clipped from V and 4 bases from J, the junction kept 10 bases outside the gene matches. This CDR3 contains 16 residues. Germline assignment: CDR1 ENHRY and CDR2 SYGVKD. The CDR3 protein is CAIRELTGGENQPQHF. The CDR3 DNA reads as TGTGCCATCAGGGAACTTACAGGGGGCGAAAATCAGCCCCAGCATTTT.

The V call is TRBV4-3, the J call TRBJ2-5, with D perhaps matching TRBD2 (7 bases). Germline assignment: CDR1 LGHNA and CDR2 YSLEER. The CDR3 consists of 17 residues. Trimming shortened V by 0 bases and J by 5 bases, and 19 bases separated the two germline ends. CDR3 region: CASSQEGGPRSLETQYF. The DNA of the CDR3 is TGCGCCAGCAGCCAAGAGGGGGGGCCTCGTAGCTTGGAGACCCAGTACTTC.

J is TRBJ1-6 and V is TRBV30; maybe TRBD1 (5 bases). This CDR3 region has 13 residues. Germline V gene sequence: CDR1 GTSNPN, CDR2 SVGIG (reference sequence). Trimming removed 2 bases at V and 15 bases at J, with 17 bases between. The CDR3 spells CAWSRQGLQLLHF. As DNA, the CDR3 is TGTGCCTGGAGTCGCCAGGGCCTTCAACTCCTCCACTTT.

The chain has TRBV6-5 and TRBJ1-5; D unresolved. Per the germline V gene, CDR1 is MNHEY and CDR2 is SVGAGI. With 5 bases removed from V and 4 bases from J, the gap between germline ends came to 12 bases. CDR3 length: 14 amino acids. DNA for the CDR3: TGTGCCAGCAGTCGAGTAGCAGTGAATCAGCCCCAGCATTTT. The encoded protein is CASSRVAVNQPQHF.

The V call is TRBV6-5, the J call TRBJ1-3; weak D call: TRBD1 (6 bases). From germline, CDR1 is MNHEY and CDR2 SVGAGI. Trimming left V 6 bases short and J 0 bases short, with 12 bases between. This CDR3 has 15 residues. CDR3 region: CASRPQGNSGNTIYF. The CDR3 DNA is TGTGCCAGCAGACCACAGGGTAACTCTGGAAACACCATATATTTT.

The V and J genes are TRBV5-1 and TRBJ2-7; tentatively, D is TRBD2 (5 bases). The ends were cut back, 0 bases at V and 3 bases at J, with 16 bases in the middle. CDR1 is SGHRS and CDR2 is YFSETQ in the germline V gene. This CDR3 region has 16 residues. The CDR3 is CASSLGGLSSYYEQYF. The CDR3, as DNA: TGCGCCAGCAGCTTGGGCGGGTTGTCATCCTACTACGAGCAGTACTTC.

The chain combines TRBV6-6 with TRBJ2-1; 10 positions agree with TRBD2. This CDR3 is built from 16 residues. After removal of 4 bases from V and 2 bases from J, the junction contained 5 bases not matched to a gene. CDR1 and CDR2 from the germline V gene are MNHNY and SVGAGI (reference sequence). This CDR3 is CASSSRTSGTYNEQFF. The CDR3 DNA sequence: TGTGCCAGCAGTTCCCGGACTAGCGGAACCTACAATGAGCAGTTCTTC.

This chain links TRBV19 with TRBJ1-5; possible D gene TRBD1, 5 bases. The CDR3 extends over 16 amino acids. Deletions cut 9 bases from V and 0 bases from J, with 18 bases between. Germline loops: CDR1 LNHDA, CDR2 SQIVND (reference sequence). The CDR3 DNA follows: TGTGCCAGCACGGGACTGCGGGCCTATAGCAATCAGCCCCAGCATTTT. Translation: CASTGLRAYSNQPQHF.

The V and J genes are TRBV14 and TRBJ1-4; 8 nucleotides agree with TRBD1. The CDR3 consists of 18 residues. Germline values: CDR1 SGHDN, CDR2 FVKESK. The J segment lost 6 bases and the V segment lost 0 bases, leaving 12 bases of the junction unmatched. The CDR3 sequence is CASSQEPRTGQVDEKLFF. The CDR3 DNA sequence: TGTGCCAGCAGCCAAGAGCCCCGGACAGGGCAGGTCGATGAAAAACTGTTTTTT.

This rearrangement joins TRBV30 to TRBJ2-1; possible D gene TRBD2, 5 bases. Trimming stripped 2 bases from V and 10 bases from J, with 18 bases between. In germline, CDR1 is GTSNPN, CDR2 SVGIG (reference sequence). The CDR3 is made up of 14 amino acids. The CDR3 DNA sequence: TGTGCCTGGAGTAAGGAGCAACTAGTAGGGGAGCAGTTCTTC. It codes for CAWSKEQLVGEQFF.

This clone came up once. The J gene is TRBJ1-1, the V gene TRBV18; D ambiguous. Trimming pared 5 bases from V and 3 bases from J, leaving 16 bases between. The CDR3 sequence is 15 residues long. Germline V gene data show CDR1 as KGHSH and CDR2 as LQKENI. The CDR3 sequence: CASSTLSLPDTEAFF. The CDR3 DNA is TGTGCCAGCTCAACCCTCTCGTTGCCGGACACTGAAGCTTTCTTT.

This clone showed up just a few times. The chain recombines TRBV9 with TRBJ2-1, with D perhaps matching TRBD2 (6 bases). The CDR3 spans 16 residues. Germline CDR1 and CDR2: SGDLS and YYNGEE. V lost 2 bases to trimming and J lost 2 bases, with 14 bases between them. The CDR3 sequence: CASSVSGGRAYNEQFF. The CDR3 region has the DNA TGTGCCAGCAGCGTTAGCGGTGGGAGAGCCTACAATGAGCAGTTCTTC. The full variable domain, its missing parts supplied by reference TRBV9 and TRBJ2-1, is DSGVTQTPKHLITATGQRVTLRCSPRSGDLSVYWYQQSLDQGLQFLIQYYNGEERAKGNILERFSAQQFPDLHSELNLSSLELGDSALYFCASSVSGGRAYNEQFFGPGTRLTVL.

This rearrangement joins TRBV30 to TRBJ1-1; no definite D call. Trimming shortened V by 0 bases and J by 2 bases, and 7 bases separated the two germline ends. Germline CDR1 is GTSNPN and CDR2 is SVGIG (reference sequence). This CDR3 is 13 amino acids long. The CDR3 protein is CAWSVNINTEAFF. The CDR3, as DNA: TGTGCCTGGAGTGTTAATATTAACACTGAAGCTTTCTTT.

The table lists this clone with a few counts. The V call is TRBV28, the J call TRBJ1-1, with unresolved D. CDR1 is MDHEN and CDR2 is SYDVKM in the germline V gene. The CDR3 length is 12 residues. V was cut by 6 bases and J by 5 bases, with 10 bases left in between. CDR3 protein: CASSLPGTEAFF. The CDR3 DNA is TGTGCCAGCAGCCTTCCGGGAACTGAAGCTTTCTTT.

V usage is TRBV7-2 and J usage is TRBJ2-7; possibly TRBD2 for D (6 bases). Germline loops: CDR1 SGHTA, CDR2 FQGNSA. The V gene lost 4 bases and the J gene lost 0 bases, with 16 bases spanning the gap. The CDR3 covers 16 residues. The CDR3 nucleotides read TGTGCCAGCAGCTCCCGCGGGACTCTGAGCTCCTACGAGCAGTACTTC. Translation gives CASSSRGTLSSYEQYF.

V gene TRBV6-1 combines with J gene TRBJ2-1; 8 bases align to TRBD1. CDR1 is MNHNS and CDR2 is SASEGT in the germline V gene. This CDR3 contains 14 residues. Germline trimming cut 5 bases from V and 8 bases from J; bases unmatched to any gene: 8. CDR3 sequence reads: CASSPWTGRDEQFF. CDR3 nucleotide sequence: TGTGCCAGCAGTCCGTGGACAGGGCGGGATGAGCAGTTCTTC.

The genes are TRBV2 and TRBJ2-3; tentatively, D is TRBD1 (6 bases). The V and J ends lost 4 bases and 5 bases respectively, with 16 bases between them. Per germline, CDR1 SNHLY and CDR2 FYNNEI. This CDR3 comprises 15 residues. The CDR3 sequence: CASSGTDQGVDTQYF. The CDR3 DNA follows: TGTGCCAGCAGTGGGACAGATCAAGGTGTAGATACGCAGTATTTT. The full variable domain, rest sourced from reference TRBV2 and TRBJ2-3, is EPEVTQTPSHQVTQMGQEVILRCVPISNHLYFYWYRQILGQKVEFLVSFYNNEISEKSEIFDDQFSVERPDGSNFTLKIRSTKLEDSAMYFCASSGTDQGVDTQYFGPGTRLTVL.

The chain couples TRBV5-1 to TRBJ2-1, with a tentative D call TRBD2 (6 bases). The CDR3 spans 13 residues. Per the germline V gene, CDR1 is SGHRS and CDR2 is YFSETQ. V gave up 8 bases and J gave up 3 bases, with 12 bases separating them. The CDR3 bases are TGCGCCAGTTGGCGGGAAGGCTACAATGAGCAGTTCTTC. Translation gives CASWREGYNEQFF.

The rearrangement links TRBV7-5 to TRBJ1-4; the D call in the table, TRBD1, was not verified against the DNA. TRBV7-5 is deemed a pseudogene. This CDR3 comprises 14 residues. The DNA of the CDR3 is TGTGTCAGAAGCTTTAGGACAGGGGATGAAAAACTGTTTTTT. It encodes CVRSFRTGDEKLFF.

The chain combines TRBV4-1 with TRBJ1-2; possibly TRBD1 for D (6 bases). Germline V gene lookup returns CDR1 MGHRA and CDR2 YSYEKL. This CDR3 is 16 amino acids long. V dropped 1 base and J dropped 2 bases, with 14 bases sitting between them. As DNA, the CDR3 is TGCGCCAGCAGCCAAGTGGACCGGGACACCAACTATGGCTACACCTTC. This sequence encodes CASSQVDRDTNYGYTF.

V usage is TRBV4-2 and J usage is TRBJ2-7; tentatively, D is TRBD2 (6 bases). CDR1 is LGHNA, CDR2 YNFKEQ, per germline. The CDR3 consists of 16 residues. Trimming stripped 1 base from V and 3 bases from J, with 16 bases between. DNA of the CDR3: TGTGCCAGCAGCCAAGGGCAGGAGGGTTCCTACTACGAGCAGTACTTC. Translating gives CASSQGQEGSYYEQYF.

V gene TRBV2 combines with J gene TRBJ1-1; D may be TRBD1 (5 bases). Trimming shortened V by 6 bases and J by 10 bases, and 15 bases separated the two germline ends. This CDR3 region has 12 residues. Germline V gene sequence: CDR1 SNHLY, CDR2 FYNNEI. The CDR3 here is CASRPAGTLAFF. In nucleotides, the CDR3 is TGTGCCAGCAGACCTGCGGGGACCCTAGCTTTCTTT.

This clone was detected a few times. The J gene is TRBJ2-7, the V gene TRBV6-1; TRBD2 is a possible D gene (5 bases). Germline CDR1 reads MNHNS; CDR2 reads SASEGT. The CDR3 runs 11 residues. Trimming stripped 6 bases from V and 3 bases from J, with 6 bases between. CDR3 DNA sequence: TGTGCCAGCAGACTAGACTACGAGCAGTACTTC. Translated, it gives CASRLDYEQYF.

The J gene is TRBJ1-2, the V gene TRBV19; 10 nucleotides line up with TRBD1. The CDR3 totals 16 residues. Germline CDR1 LNHDA, CDR2 SQIVND (reference sequence). V was pared by 5 bases and J by 4 bases, with 10 bases of the junction left unmatched. This CDR3 is CASSPGTGAFGYGYTF. CDR3 bases: TGTGCCAGTAGTCCCGGGACAGGGGCTTTCGGCTATGGCTACACCTTC.